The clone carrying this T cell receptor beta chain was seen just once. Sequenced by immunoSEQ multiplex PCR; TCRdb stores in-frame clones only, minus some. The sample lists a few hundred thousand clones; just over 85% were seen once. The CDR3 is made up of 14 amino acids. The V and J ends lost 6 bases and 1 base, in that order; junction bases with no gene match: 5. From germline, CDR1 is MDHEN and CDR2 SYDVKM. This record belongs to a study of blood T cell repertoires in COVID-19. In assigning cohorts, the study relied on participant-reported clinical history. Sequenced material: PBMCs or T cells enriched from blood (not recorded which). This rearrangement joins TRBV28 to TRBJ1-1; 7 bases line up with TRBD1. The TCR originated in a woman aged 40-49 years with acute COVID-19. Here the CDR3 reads CASRPGQPNTEAFF. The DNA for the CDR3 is TGTGCCAGCAGGCCGGGACAGCCGAACACTGAAGCTTTCTTT.